The 20 T cell receptor beta chains below were found in one sample sequenced in a study of STAT3 mutations in large granular lymphocyte leukemia. Their specific antigens are unknown. Study-wide results and caveats: At least one immunodominant TCR beta clonotype appeared in every T-cell large granular lymphocyte leukemia patient.

Sequenced by immunoSEQ multiplex PCR; TCRdb stores in-frame clones only, minus some. The sample has about 5,200 clones, over 70% seen once; the top ten hold under 55%. Specimen: PBMCs. The receptors come from a human donor with T large granular lymphocyte leukemia. Some clones in this sample may be carry-over from other donors' samples.

This chain joins TRBV5-1 and TRBJ1-1; tentative D call: TRBD1 (5 bases). The CDR3 consists of 13 residues. V shed 0 bases and J shed 7 bases, with 10 bases lying between them. Germline-derived CDR1 and CDR2 are SGHRS and YFSETQ. The CDR3 loop reads CASSLAQGFEAFF. DNA of the CDR3: TGCGCCAGCAGCTTGGCTCAGGGATTTGAAGCTTTCTTT.

The rearrangement uses TRBV5-1 and TRBJ2-6; D possibly corresponds to TRBD1 (6 bases). Per germline, CDR1 SGHRS and CDR2 YFSETQ. Trimming shortened V by 0 bases and J by 0 bases, and 13 bases separated the two germline ends. This CDR3 has 18 amino acids. CDR3 in DNA: TGCGCCAGCAGCTTGGCCCCGACAGGCGTCTCTGGGGCCAACGTCCTGACTTTC. This sequence encodes CASSLAPTGVSGANVLTF. Using reference TRBV5-1 and TRBJ2-6 for the parts outside the CDR3, the full variable domain is KAGVTQTPRYLIKTRGQQVTLSCSPISGHRSVSWYQQTPGQGLQFLFEYFSETQRNKGNFPGRFSGRQFSNSRSEMNVSTLELGDSALYLCASSLAPTGVSGANVLTFGAGSRLTVL.

CDR3: CASSPLGAVYNEQFF. The CDR3 DNA reads TGTGCCAGCTCACCCCTCGGGGCGGTTTACAATGAGCAGTTCTTC. The rearrangement uses TRBV18 and TRBJ2-1; tentatively, D is TRBD1 or TRBD2 (5 bases each). CDR1 and CDR2 from the germline V gene are KGHSH and LQKENI. V lost 3 bases and J lost 4, with 13 bases in between. The length of the CDR3 is 15 residues.

This chain joins TRBV13 and TRBJ2-1; 10 bases line up with TRBD2. The germline V gene encodes CDR1 PRHDT and CDR2 FYEKMQ (reference sequence). The V gene end was trimmed by 5 bases and the J gene end by 2 bases; junction bases not matched to a gene: 6. The CDR3 has 16 amino acids. CDR3 coding DNA: TGTGCCAGCAGCCGGCCTAGCGGGAGCACCTACAATGAGCAGTTCTTC. As protein: CASSRPSGSTYNEQFF.

The chain couples TRBV5-1 to TRBJ2-7; 13 bases match TRBD2. Germline V gives CDR1 SGHRS, CDR2 YFSETQ. The CDR3 runs to 15 residues. Trimming removed 2 bases from V and 4 bases from J; junction bases left unmatched: 3. In DNA, the CDR3 is TGCGCCAGCAGCTTCCTGGGACTAGCGGGATACGAGCAGTACTTC. Translation gives CASSFLGLAGYEQYF.

This clone was seen a handful of times. The CDR3 loop is CASSLGPAYEQYF. CDR3 DNA: TGTGCCAGCAGCTTGGGTCCAGCCTACGAGCAGTACTTC. The chain couples TRBV5-6 to TRBJ2-7; the D is unclear. V was clipped by 0 bases and J by 2 bases, with 6 bases between them. CDR1 is SGHDT, CDR2 YYEEEE, per germline. The CDR3 covers 13 residues.

This clone has more than one count but fewer than ten. The chain has TRBV4-3 and TRBJ2-3, with 10 bases lining up with TRBD2. Trimming cost V 0 bases and J 2 bases; bases outside gene matches: 2. CDR1 and CDR2 (germline): LGHNA, YSLEER. The CDR3 is 16 amino acids. CDR3 sequence (DNA): TGCGCCAGCAGCCAAGAGACTAGCGGGTACACAGATACGCAGTATTTT. It yields the protein CASSQETSGYTDTQYF.

This clone was seen only once. J is TRBJ1-1 and V is TRBV7-9, with 9 bases lining up with TRBD1. Trimming cost V 1 base and J 0 bases; bases outside gene matches: 3. CDR1 is SEHNR, CDR2 FQNEAQ, per germline (reference sequence). The length of the CDR3 is 16 residues. The CDR3, as DNA: TGTGCCAGCAGCTTAGAAACAGGGGGCATGAACACTGAAGCTTTCTTT. Its translation: CASSLETGGMNTEAFF. Based on the CDR3 plus reference TRBV7-9 and TRBJ1-1, the full variable domain is DTGVSQNPRHKITKRGQNVTFRCDPISEHNRLYWYRQTLGQGPEFLTYFQNEAQLEKSRLLSDRFSAERPKGSFSTLEIQRTEQGDSAMYLCASSLETGGMNTEAFFGQGTRLTVV.

The V and J genes are TRBV28 and TRBJ1-5, with TRBD1 matching over 7 bases. This CDR3 is 14 amino acids long. Germline V gene data show CDR1 as MDHEN and CDR2 as SYDVKM. J lost 2 bases, V lost 6 bases, and 4 bases had no gene match. In DNA form, the CDR3 reads TGTGCCAGCAGAAACAGGGGTGGCAATCAGCCCCAGCATTTT. It yields the protein CASRNRGGNQPQHF.

This sequence joins TRBV29-1 and TRBJ2-3; D is perhaps TRBD2 (5 bases). V lost 6 bases and J lost 4, with 14 bases in between. Germline V CDR1 and CDR2: SQVTM, ANQGSEA. The CDR3 has 13 residues. The CDR3 loop reads CSVSKGAADTQYF. The CDR3 DNA sequence: TGCAGCGTCTCCAAGGGAGCGGCAGATACGCAGTATTTT.

Comments on this clone: At one of its ends the junction is not consistent with the germline gene, which may arise from a read error. The chain couples TRBV6-6 to TRBJ1-6; D is unclear. This CDR3 comprises 12 residues. Per germline, CDR1 MNHNY and CDR2 SVGAGI (reference sequence). The CDR3 here is CASSYEASALHF. The CDR3 DNA follows: TGTGCCAGCAGTTACGAGGCTTCAGCCCTCCACTTT.

The chain couples TRBV30 to TRBJ1-3; D not resolved. V was trimmed by 2 bases and J by 0 bases, leaving 11 bases between them. CDR3 size: 15 residues. Germline CDR1 reads GTSNPN; CDR2 reads SVGIG (reference sequence). The DNA for the CDR3 is TGTGCCTGGAGTCCCGGGAGAAGCTCTGGAAACACCATATATTTT. Its translation: CAWSPGRSSGNTIYF.

The rearrangement uses TRBV30 and TRBJ1-4; possible D gene TRBD1, 6 bases. The germline V and J ends were trimmed by 1 base and 7 bases, with 16 bases remaining between them. This CDR3 spans 15 amino acids. Germline V gene lookup returns CDR1 GTSNPN and CDR2 SVGIG (reference sequence). CDR3 sequence: CAWSERRTVREKLFF. The CDR3 nucleotides are TGTGCCTGGAGTGAGCGCCGGACAGTTCGTGAAAAACTGTTTTTT. Using reference TRBV30 and TRBJ1-4 for the parts outside the CDR3, the full variable domain is SQTIHQWPATLVQPVGSPLSLECTVEGTSNPNLYWYRQAAGRGLQLLFYSVGIGQISSEVPQNLSASRPQDRQFILSSKKLLLSDSGFYLCAWSERRTVREKLFFGSGTQLSVL.

The V and J genes are TRBV4-3 and TRBJ1-1; D remains unclear. This CDR3 contains 17 residues. V lost 0 bases, J lost 4 bases, and 18 bases lay in between. CDR1 is LGHNA and CDR2 is YSLEER in the germline V gene. The CDR3, as DNA: TGCGCCAGCAGCCAAGATTGGGCCGGACCGCGGAGCACTGAAGCTTTCTTT. It encodes CASSQDWAGPRSTEAFF.

The chain has TRBV5-6 and TRBJ2-7; D ambiguous. The germline V gene encodes CDR1 SGHDT and CDR2 YYEEEE. The germline V and J ends were trimmed by 4 bases and 6 bases, with 14 bases remaining between them. The CDR3 loop spans 13 amino acids. The CDR3 loop reads CASSPLLVREQYF. The CDR3 DNA is TGTGCCAGCAGCCCGCTCCTAGTCCGCGAGCAGTACTTC.

V gene TRBV6-6 combines with J gene TRBJ1-5, with no clear D. Germline loops: CDR1 MNHNY, CDR2 SVGAGI (reference sequence). This CDR3 is 12 amino acids long. The V end was cut by 6 bases, the J end by 3 bases, with 6 bases between. The CDR3 spells CASRRDNQPQHF. The CDR3 nucleotides read TGTGCCAGCAGAAGGGACAATCAGCCCCAGCATTTT.

CDR3 loop: CASIPVGGSHSYEQYF. CDR3 sequence (DNA): TGTGCCAGCATCCCGGTAGGCGGTTCCCACTCCTACGAGCAGTACTTC. This chain connects TRBV6-6 to TRBJ2-7, with D unclear. Per germline, CDR1 MNHNY and CDR2 SVGAGI (reference sequence). The CDR3 contains 16 residues. V was cut by 7 bases and J by 0 bases, with 19 bases left in between.

The V gene is TRBV5-1, the J gene TRBJ2-1; D is possibly TRBD2 (6 bases). Germline loops: CDR1 SGHRS, CDR2 YFSETQ. The CDR3 has 15 residues. V dropped 2 bases and J dropped 1 base, with 10 bases sitting between them. The CDR3 DNA follows: TGCGCCAGCAGCTTAGCAGCGGGTTCCTACAATGAGCAGTTCTTC. Amino acids: CASSLAAGSYNEQFF.

This clone appeared a single time. This chain joins TRBV5-1 and TRBJ2-2; D gene unclear. The ends were cut back, 1 base at V and 7 bases at J, with 11 bases in the middle. CDR3 length: 14 residues. CDR1 is SGHRS, CDR2 YFSETQ, per germline. The DNA of the CDR3 is TGCGCCAGCAGCTTGTTTCTCGGTGGCGGGGAGCTGTTTTTT. This gives the protein CASSLFLGGGELFF.

V gene TRBV7-8 combines with J gene TRBJ2-7, with 8 bases lining up with TRBD2. The germline V gene has CDR1 SGHVS and CDR2 FQNEAQ. V dropped 1 base and J dropped 7; count of bases not matched to a gene: 9. This CDR3 contains 15 residues. The CDR3 DNA follows: TGTGCCAGCAGCTTAGACGGGGGGGACTCGAGAGAGCAGTACTTC. Its translation: CASSLDGGDSREQYF.